This entry lists 8 T cell receptor beta chains sequenced from one sample in a study of vaccination and CD4 T cells after COVID-19. Scientists ran DNA taken from cultured CD4+ T cells through the Oncomine TCR Beta short-read assay for sequencing. TCRdb recomputed calls from the PCR reads with MiXCR, one row per CDR3 protein. The sample lists roughly 3,800 distinct CDR3 sequences; roughly 17% were seen once. Treatment of the sample: roughly 11-day PBMC culture with coronavirus spike peptide pools or control peptides (ViraFEST assay). These TCRs' antigens remain unknown. Sequencing used CD4+ T cells from blood, cultured in vitro. All receptors derive from a human donor who had recovered from COVID-19.

This clonotype has a handful of counts. This sequence joins TRBV7-2 and TRBJ2-7; D unclear. The CDR3 has 13 residues. The V end was cut by 3 bases, the J end by 4 bases, with 10 bases between. Germline loops: CDR1 SGHTA, CDR2 FQGNSA. The CDR3 sequence: CASSLPSQYEQYF. The CDR3 DNA reads as TGTGCCAGCAGCTTGCCTAGTCAATACGAGCAGTACTTC.

This clonotype was found a few times. The rearrangement links TRBV19 to TRBJ1-1; D unclear. Trimming cost V 4 bases and J 5 bases, with 14 bases left between them. Germline V CDR1 and CDR2: LNHDA, SQIVND (reference sequence). CDR3 size: 14 residues. The CDR3 is CASSTRPSGTEAFF. The CDR3 DNA is TGTGCCAGTAGTACCAGACCCAGTGGGACTGAAGCTTTCTTT. Complete variable domain (other parts from reference TRBV19 and TRBJ1-1): DGGITQSPKYLFRKEGQNVTLSCEQNLNHDAMYWYRQDPGQGLRLIYYSQIVNDFQKGDIAEGYSVSREKKESFPLTVTSAQKNPTAFYLCASSTRPSGTEAFFGQGTRLTVV.

This clonotype was observed a handful of times. The J gene is TRBJ1-5, the V gene TRBV18, with 7 bases identical to TRBD1. The V and J ends lost 3 bases and 4 bases, in that order; junction bases with no gene match: 6. The CDR3 is made up of 15 amino acids. Germline assignment: CDR1 KGHSH and CDR2 LQKENI. The CDR3 loop reads CASSPPGQNNQPQHF. The CDR3 DNA follows: TGTGCCAGCTCACCGCCGGGACAGAATAATCAGCCCCAGCATTTT.

By share, this clonotype counts as medium-sized. J is TRBJ2-3 and V is TRBV30; D unresolved. The V gene lost 5 bases and the J gene lost 4 bases, with 7 bases spanning the gap. Germline V gene sequence: CDR1 GTSNPN, CDR2 SVGIG (reference sequence). This CDR3 comprises 11 residues. As DNA, the CDR3 is TGTGCCTGGGGCCTGGCAGATACGCAGTATTTT. It specifies CAWGLADTQYF.

V usage is TRBV21-1 and J usage is TRBJ1-4; TRBD1, as called in the table, went unchecked against the DNA. TRBV21-1 counts as a pseudogene. CDR3 length equals 17 residues. CDR3 loop: CASSIVKTGGANEKLFF. The CDR3 DNA is TGTGCCAGCAGCATCGTTAAGACAGGAGGCGCTAATGAAAAACTGTTTTTT.

This clonotype was seen once. V is TRBV4-1 and J is TRBJ2-7, with D possibly being TRBD2 (5 bases). In germline, CDR1 is MGHRA, CDR2 YSYEKL. V lost 0 bases and J 1 base, leaving 22 bases between the germline ends. CDR3 length equals 19 residues. The CDR3 bases are TGCGCCAGCAGCCAAGATTCCCGGAGGCCGGGTCCTCTTTCCTACGAGCAGTACTTC. The encoded protein is CASSQDSRRPGPLSYEQYF.

This chain joins TRBV15 and TRBJ1-4; 12 bases fit TRBD1. V dropped 3 bases and J dropped 0; count of bases not matched to a gene: 5. The CDR3 runs to 18 residues. Germline V CDR1 and CDR2: LNHNV, YYDKDF (reference sequence). The CDR3 DNA follows: TGTGCCACCAGCAGGGGACAGGGGGCAGGGACAACTAATGAAAAACTGTTTTTT. Translated, it gives CATSRGQGAGTTNEKLFF.

This clonotype was seen a few times. This chain joins TRBV12-5 and TRBJ2-3; D may be TRBD2 (6 bases). The CDR3 is 14 amino acids. Per the germline V gene, CDR1 is LGHNT and CDR2 is FRNRAP. V was pared by 7 bases and J by 3 bases, with 14 bases between. The CDR3 reads CASVPGTGTDTQYF. DNA of the CDR3: TGTGCTAGTGTGCCAGGGACTGGGACAGATACGCAGTATTTT.